This entry features one TCR beta chain sequence. Trimming took 8 bases from V and 7 from J; bases not matched to a gene: 9. Germline values: CDR1 MGHRA, CDR2 YSYEKL. This CDR3 is 15 amino acids long. The authors ran a second PCR of roughly 6 to 12 cycles using a sample-barcoded 5' primer and a J-beta primer mix. With 12 random nucleotides, a template-switch adaptor tagged each individual cDNA molecule. Using its own MiXCR run on the 5' RACE reads, TCRdb lists one record per CDR3 protein. The sample records 600,000 to 1,000,000 distinct CDR3 sequences, 25% being singletons. The source of the sample is a study of blood T cells in healthy people across ages. In addition, the sample was reused for a study of T cells of mothers and their children. That paper states: cDNA was synthesized from all extracted RNA at roughly 1.5 ug per reaction.

The genes are TRBV4-1 and TRBJ2-2; 11 bases align to TRBD2. The TCR was taken from a boy aged 10-17 years in good health. Material: blood. CDR3 in DNA: TGCGCCAGCGGGCAAGGGCTAGCGGGAGGCGGGGAGCTGTTTTTT. This codes for CASGQGLAGGGELFF.